Following are 29 T cell receptor beta chains from one sample sequenced in a study of vaccination effects on CD4 cells after COVID-19 (dated by TCRdb to the early 2020s). The library was generated by the immunoSEQ multiplex PCR assay. TCRdb provides this immuneACCESS table in a form limited to in-frame rearrangements. Some clones are lacking; in checked studies, under half of them reflect an unresolved V gene, and why the rest are absent is not known. In this sample the table shows about 15,000 clones, approximately 82% of which occur a single time. The ten largest clones represent roughly a fifth of the sample. These receptors lack a known antigen. To identify antigen-specific CD4+ T cell clonotypes by their expansion, the ViraFEST assay first stimulated PBMC with viral peptide pools and then applied TCR sequencing. After about 9 days of culture, CD4+ T cells were isolated with the EasySep CD4+ T cell isolation kit. Convalescent patients had PCR-confirmed SARS-CoV-2 infection between March and December 2020, before Alpha, Beta and Delta variants emerged in the United States. Two doses of either the BNT162b2 or the mRNA-1273 mRNA SARS-CoV-2 vaccine were administered to participants.

The specimen comprised CD4+ T cells from PBMCs cultured with SARS-CoV-2 spike peptides, sampled after COVID-19 vaccination. The cell subset or site label, read with the paper, signifies: SARS-CoV-2 spike overlapping peptide pool stimulation. These receptor sequences come from a human donor who had a prior SARS-CoV-2 infection.

This clone was observed a few times. V and J are TRBV5-1 and TRBJ1-6, with TRBD1 identical over 12 bases. This CDR3 is built from 15 residues. Germline assignment: CDR1 SGHRS and CDR2 YFSETQ. V was clipped by 5 bases and J by 10 bases; unmatched bases: 7. The CDR3 is CASSEGQGAYSPLHF. The CDR3, as DNA: TGCGCCAGCAGTGAGGGACAGGGGGCTTACTCACCCCTCCACTTT.

This chain links TRBV30 with TRBJ1-1, with 10 positions matching TRBD1. There are 11 residues in the CDR3. Germline V gene sequence: CDR1 GTSNPN, CDR2 SVGIG (reference sequence). With V trimmed by 3 bases and J by 9 bases, 1 base remained unmatched. The CDR3 DNA follows: TGTGCCTGGAGGGACAGGGGGAAAGCTTTCTTT. It is translated as CAWRDRGKAFF.

The count of this clone is one. The V and J genes are TRBV29-1 and TRBJ2-1; D tentatively reads TRBD1 or TRBD2 (5 bases each). Germline CDR1 SQVTM, CDR2 ANQGSEA. Trimming removed 1 base at V and 7 bases at J, with 17 bases between. The CDR3 runs to 15 residues. CDR3 sequence (DNA): TGCAGCGTTGAAGGGTATAGGGGACCCGGGAATGAGCAGTTCTTC. Protein: CSVEGYRGPGNEQFF.

The rearrangement links TRBV15 to TRBJ1-2; no reliable D call. The V end lost 3 bases, the J end lost 5 bases, and 13 bases lay between the germline ends. This CDR3 region has 14 residues. The germline V gene encodes CDR1 LNHNV and CDR2 YYDKDF (reference sequence). The CDR3 region is CATSSNWQSYGYTF. The CDR3 DNA reads TGTGCCACCAGCAGCAATTGGCAAAGTTATGGCTACACCTTC.

The gene calls are TRBV5-4 and TRBJ1-4; TRBD1 might be the D (5 bases). The CDR3 totals 15 residues. CDR1 is SGHNT, CDR2 YYREEE, per germline (reference sequence). Trimming cost V 0 bases and J 5 bases, with 11 bases left between them. This CDR3 reads CASSLASQGNEKLFF. The CDR3 region has the DNA TGTGCCAGCAGCTTGGCCTCCCAGGGCAATGAAAAACTGTTTTTT.

This chain uses TRBV9 with TRBJ2-1; weak D call: TRBD2 (6 bases). CDR1 SGDLS and CDR2 YYNGEE come from the germline V gene. This CDR3 spans 15 amino acids. With 2 bases removed from V and 3 bases from J, the gap between germline ends came to 12 bases. The CDR3 nucleotides are TGTGCCAGCAGCGTGCGGGGAGAGGGCTACAATGAGCAGTTCTTC. The encoded protein is CASSVRGEGYNEQFF.

This chain uses TRBV24-1 with TRBJ2-1; unclear D gene. V lost 1 base to trimming and J lost 5 bases, with 11 bases between them. The CDR3 runs 15 residues. Germline V lookup: CDR1 KGHDR, CDR2 SFDVKD. For the CDR3, the DNA is TGTGCCACCAGTGATTTCTCCGGTAGGGACAATGAGCAGTTCTTC. It is translated as CATSDFSGRDNEQFF.

The chain couples TRBV24-1 to TRBJ1-1; D not certain. The ends were cut back, 8 bases at V and 2 bases at J, with 11 bases in the middle. Germline V gene data show CDR1 as KGHDR and CDR2 as SFDVKD. This CDR3 contains 13 residues. CDR3 protein: CATKWSENTEAFF. CDR3 bases: TGTGCCACCAAGTGGTCGGAAAACACTGAAGCTTTCTTT.

V and J are TRBV30 and TRBJ2-3; D is possibly TRBD2 (6 bases). CDR3 length: 13 amino acids. Germline V gene data show CDR1 as GTSNPN and CDR2 as SVGIG (reference sequence). The ends were cut back, 3 bases at V and 5 bases at J, with 12 bases in the middle. The CDR3 DNA sequence: TGTGCCTGGAGCCCCAAGGGAGGAGATACGCAGTATTTT. It codes for CAWSPKGGDTQYF.

The chain is built from TRBV28 and TRBJ1-5; the D gene is possibly TRBD1 (5 bases). CDR1 and CDR2 from the germline V gene are MDHEN and SYDVKM. V was pared by 2 bases and J by 3 bases, with 11 bases between. This CDR3 region has 15 residues. This CDR3 is CASSLRGRLNQPQHF. The DNA for the CDR3 is TGTGCCAGCAGTTTAAGGGGTCGGCTCAATCAGCCCCAGCATTTT.

This clone was recorded a few times. This sequence joins TRBV4-2 and TRBJ2-3, with 11 bases fitting TRBD2. V gave up 4 bases and J gave up 0 bases; unmatched junction bases: 6. Germline-derived CDR1 and CDR2 are LGHNA and YNFKEQ. The CDR3 is made up of 17 amino acids. As DNA, the CDR3 is TGTGCCAGCAGCCTGGGACTAGCGGAGACTAGCACAGATACGCAGTATTTT. Protein product: CASSLGLAETSTDTQYF.

The chain employs TRBV3-1 (or the pseudogene TRBV3-2) and TRBJ1-3; D remains ambiguous. In germline, CDR1 is LGHDT, CDR2 YNNKEL (reference sequence). The CDR3 covers 13 residues. Trimming cost V 5 bases and J 0 bases, with 5 bases left between them. The CDR3 reads CASSYGSGNTIYF. CDR3 DNA: TGTGCCAGCAGCTACGGCTCTGGAAACACCATATATTTT.

This clone occurred a few times. V gene TRBV7-9 combines with J gene TRBJ1-6, with 9 nucleotides matching TRBD1. The CDR3 is 15 amino acids. Germline-derived CDR1 and CDR2 are SEHNR and FQNEAQ (reference sequence). V was pared by 2 bases and J by 8 bases, with 4 bases of the junction left unmatched. The CDR3 DNA reads TGTGCCAGCAGCTTAAATACAGGGGGCTATTCACCCCTCCACTTT. Translation gives CASSLNTGGYSPLHF.

This sequence joins TRBV7-9 and TRBJ2-3, with D possibly being TRBD2 (5 bases). V shed 3 bases and J shed 0 bases, with 7 bases lying between them. Germline CDR1 reads SEHNR; CDR2 reads FQNEAQ (reference sequence). The CDR3 spans 14 residues. The CDR3 reads CASSFGGSTDTQYF. The CDR3 DNA reads as TGTGCCAGCAGCTTCGGCGGGAGCACAGATACGCAGTATTTT.

The chain recombines TRBV12-3 or TRBV12-4 with TRBJ2-7; tentative D call: TRBD2 (5 bases). V was trimmed by 6 bases and J by 7 bases, leaving 16 bases between them. CDR3 length: 13 residues. CDR3 nucleotide sequence: TGTGCCAGCAGCCCTAGCCGATCGGGGGAGCAGTACTTC. This encodes CASSPSRSGEQYF.

The chain joins TRBV6-5 to TRBJ1-5; D is undetermined. The CDR3 runs 14 residues. Germline lookup yields CDR1 MNHEY and CDR2 SVGAGI. Trimming took 9 bases from V and 0 from J, leaving 12 bases between them. The CDR3 spells CASGFSNSNQPQHF. The DNA for the CDR3 is TGTGCCAGTGGGTTTTCTAATAGCAATCAGCCCCAGCATTTT.

The chain uses TRBV5-1 and TRBJ2-1; 9 positions match TRBD1. Germline V gene lookup returns CDR1 SGHRS and CDR2 YFSETQ. Unmatched junction bases numbered 13, after V lost 4 bases and J lost 5 bases. The CDR3 loop spans 17 amino acids. The CDR3 bases are TGCGCCAGCAGCGATCGTCCGTCCGGGACAGGGAACAATGAGCAGTTCTTC. This encodes CASSDRPSGTGNNEQFF. The full variable domain, rest sourced from reference TRBV5-1 and TRBJ2-1, is KAGVTQTPRYLIKTRGQQVTLSCSPISGHRSVSWYQQTPGQGLQFLFEYFSETQRNKGNFPGRFSGRQFSNSRSEMNVSTLELGDSALYLCASSDRPSGTGNNEQFFGPGTRLTVL.

The rearrangement joins TRBV3-1 (or the pseudogene TRBV3-2) to TRBJ1-2, with 8 bases lining up with TRBD1. Per the germline V gene, CDR1 is LGHDT and CDR2 is YNNKEL (reference sequence). J gave up 8 bases and V 0 bases, and 5 bases lay outside the gene matches. This CDR3 has 14 residues. The DNA for the CDR3 is TGTGCCAGCAGCCAAGAGCAGGGGGCTAGAGGCTACACCTTC. The encoded protein is CASSQEQGARGYTF.

In nucleotides, the CDR3 is TGTGCCAGCAGTCCGAGGGGAAAGGAGACCCAGTACTTC. Protein: CASSPRGKETQYF. The chain carries TRBV6-5 and TRBJ2-5, with D perhaps being TRBD1 or TRBD2 (5 bases each). V gave up 5 bases and J gave up 5 bases, with 12 bases separating them. Germline V gives CDR1 MNHEY, CDR2 SVGAGI. The CDR3 is 13 amino acids.

This clone was seen once. The CDR3: CASSLNPGGLTDTQYF. Written as DNA, the CDR3 is TGTGCCAGCAGCTTAAACCCGGGAGGTCTCACAGATACGCAGTATTTT. The rearrangement links TRBV7-2 to TRBJ2-3; TRBD2 aligns across 7 bases. The CDR3 runs to 16 residues. Germline V CDR1 and CDR2: SGHTA, FQGNSA. The V and J ends lost 2 bases and 2 bases, in that order; junction bases with no gene match: 7.

V gene TRBV18 combines with J gene TRBJ2-5; the match to TRBD1 covers 11 bases. Germline CDR1 is KGHSH and CDR2 is LQKENI. V lost 2 bases and J lost 5; bases outside the gene matches: 10. This CDR3 comprises 17 residues. The CDR3 region has the DNA TGTGCCAGCTCACCAAGCACCGGGACAGGGGGATATGAGACCCAGTACTTC. Translated, it gives CASSPSTGTGGYETQYF.

This clone was seen once. The genes are TRBV7-2 and TRBJ1-1; D unresolved. V dropped 0 bases and J dropped 4 bases, with 12 bases sitting between them. Germline-derived CDR1 and CDR2 are SGHTA and FQGNSA. This CDR3 is built from 15 residues. The CDR3 DNA reads TGTGCCAGCAGCTTAGCTCACACGGCCGGCACTGAAGCTTTCTTT. Translated: CASSLAHTAGTEAFF.

The V and J genes are TRBV9 and TRBJ1-2; D is possibly TRBD1 (5 bases). The CDR3 totals 13 residues. The V end was cut by 4 bases, the J end by 2 bases, with 9 bases between. Germline CDR1 and CDR2: SGDLS and YYNGEE. CDR3 residues: CASSQGVNYGYTF. Here the CDR3 DNA reads TGTGCCAGCAGCCAGGGAGTGAACTATGGCTACACCTTC.

The V gene is TRBV6-2 or TRBV6-3, the J gene TRBJ2-5, with D perhaps TRBD2 (6 bases). The CDR3 has 15 amino acids. The germline V gene encodes CDR1 MNHEY and CDR2 SVGEGT. The germline V and J ends were trimmed by 6 bases and 3 bases, with 17 bases remaining between them. The CDR3 protein is CASSLLDYGKETQYF. CDR3 sequence (DNA): TGTGCCAGCAGCTTACTGGACTATGGGAAAGAGACCCAGTACTTC.

This clone was seen a single time. The chain combines TRBV5-8 with TRBJ2-3; tentatively, D is TRBD1 (6 bases). The germline CDR1 and CDR2 sequences are SGHTS and YDEGEE. CDR3 length: 14 amino acids. The V and J ends lost 5 bases and 0 bases respectively, with 10 bases between them. The CDR3 region has the DNA TGTGCCAGCAGGGACAGCTCTAGCACAGATACGCAGTATTTT. The encoded protein is CASRDSSSTDTQYF.

DNA of the CDR3: TGTGCCAGCAGTGAGGAGTTATGGTTTCAGTACTTC. It codes for CASSEELWFQYF. The rearrangement links TRBV2 to TRBJ2-4; D gene ambiguous. Trimming stripped 3 bases from V and 11 bases from J, with 11 bases between. The CDR3 loop spans 12 amino acids. Germline values: CDR1 SNHLY, CDR2 FYNNEI.

Only one count was recorded for this clone. V and J are TRBV24-1 and TRBJ2-7; 8 bases align to TRBD1. The germline V gene has CDR1 KGHDR and CDR2 SFDVKD. This CDR3 region has 13 residues. J was trimmed by 2 bases and V by 10 bases; bases with no gene match: 6. The DNA for the CDR3 is TGTGCCACACAGGACAGGGTGACCTACGAGCAGTACTTC. This gives the protein CATQDRVTYEQYF.

This clone turned up a few times. The V call is TRBV27, the J call TRBJ2-7, with 10 bases matching TRBD2. The V segment lost 5 bases and the J segment 11 bases; nucleotides outside the gene matches: 12. In germline, CDR1 is MNHEY, CDR2 SMNVEV (reference sequence). The CDR3 sequence is 14 residues long. CDR3 nucleotides: TGTGCCAGCAGTGAATCAAGGACTAGCGGTACTAAGTACTTC. This sequence encodes CASSESRTSGTKYF.

The V gene is TRBV11-2, the J gene TRBJ2-7; 15 bases fit TRBD2. The V gene end was trimmed by 6 bases and the J gene end by 0 bases; junction bases not matched to a gene: 9. This CDR3 is 18 amino acids long. Per germline, CDR1 SGHAT and CDR2 FQNNGV. The CDR3 coding sequence is TGTGCCAGCAGAAGCGGACTAGCGGGAGGGCCGAGCTCCTACGAGCAGTACTTC. Amino acid sequence: CASRSGLAGGPSSYEQYF. The complete variable domain, with remaining parts taken from reference TRBV11-2 and TRBJ2-7, reads EAGVAQSPRYKIIEKRQSVAFWCNPISGHATLYWYQQILGQGPKLLIQFQNNGVVDDSQLPKDRFSAERLKGVDSTLKIQPAKLEDSAVYLCASRSGLAGGPSSYEQYFGPGTRLTVT.